What follows is one T cell receptor beta chain and its context. Its antigen is unknown. The sample originates from a study of OX40 agonist ivuxolimab in advanced cancers. Turning to the study itself: Cancers in dose escalation were hepatocellular, melanoma, renal cell and head and neck. Earlier treatment with anti-PD-1, anti-PD-L1 or anti-CTLA-4 was permitted, and 30% to 40% had received some. Notes on the study in general: The 0.1-3.0 mg/kg partial responders had among the lowest clonal expansion.

Deletions cut 0 bases from V and 3 bases from J, with 8 bases between. This CDR3 contains 14 residues. The germline V gene has CDR1 SGHRS and CDR2 YFSETQ. Profiling relied on immunoSEQ multiplex PCR, and the TCRdb table lists in-frame clones only, not all of them. Of approximately 70,000 clones in the sample, 65% to 90% were seen once. The genes are TRBV5-1 and TRBJ2-3, with D uncertain. This clonotype originated in an adult with an advanced solid tumor such as melanoma, head and neck, liver or kidney cancer. The sample here was CD4+ or CD8+ T cells sorted from blood, taken in a trial of the OX40 agonist ivuxolimab. The CDR3 here is CASSLEFGTDTQYF. The CDR3 region has the DNA TGCGCCAGCAGCTTGGAATTCGGGACAGATACGCAGTATTTT.